This T cell receptor beta chain originates from a study of OX40 agonist ivuxolimab in advanced cancers. Across the study: Six ivuxolimab dose levels, 0.01 to 10 mg/kg, were given intravenously every 2 weeks.

Using immunoSEQ multiplex PCR, the repertoire was profiled, and TCRdb retains in-frame clones only, with some absent. The sample carries some 70,000 clones, 80% to 95% recorded once. The CDR3 sequence is 11 residues long. CDR1 and CDR2 from the germline V gene are SQVTM and ANQGSEA. Trimming cost V 2 bases and J 8 bases, with 6 bases left between them. Overall study findings and caveats: CD8+ T cells showed, on average, more clonal expansion than CD4+ cells. It was not determined which antigens were specifically recognized by the peripheral T cells that had undergone clonal expansion.

As to this clone: The antigen is not known.

This sequence joins TRBV29-1 and TRBJ1-4, with a weak D call TRBD1 (6 bases). The TCR comes from an adult with an advanced solid tumor such as melanoma, head and neck, liver or kidney cancer. This specimen was CD4+ or CD8+ T cells sorted from blood, taken in a trial of the OX40 agonist ivuxolimab. For the CDR3, the DNA is TGCAGCGTTGAACAGGGGGAAAAACTGTTTTTT. It encodes CSVEQGEKLFF.